The next 27 T cell receptor beta chains were all read from a single sample in a study of T-cell reconstitution after alpha-beta-depleted transplantation in children. Preparation of the TCRbeta library used unique molecular identifiers. TCRdb fed the PCR reads into MiXCR, producing one record per CDR3 protein. The sample carries 150,000 to 200,000 distinct CDR3 sequences, around 7% recorded once. The sample here was PBMCs from the stem cell graft donor, taken from the stem cell graft. These receptors came from a human donor who donated a stem cell graft to a child with Wiskott-Aldrich syndrome.

About this clonotype: Since a much larger clone is just one base distant, this may be a read error. The chain has TRBV30 and TRBJ2-3; 7 bases line up with TRBD1. There are 15 residues in the CDR3. V gave up 4 bases and J gave up 2 bases; unmatched junction bases: 9. Germline V gene lookup returns CDR1 GTSNPN and CDR2 SVGIG (reference sequence). CDR3 DNA: TGTGCCTGGACTTCGGGACAGTGTTTCACAGATACGCAGTATTTT. It is translated as CAWTSGQCFTDTQYF.

This clonotype showed up many times. This rearrangement joins TRBV24-1 to TRBJ1-5, with D maybe TRBD1 (6 bases). CDR3 length equals 16 residues. The V and J ends lost 4 bases and 0 bases respectively, with 12 bases between them. Germline lookup yields CDR1 KGHDR and CDR2 SFDVKD. The CDR3 spells CATSENRADSNQPQHF. CDR3 DNA: TGTGCCACCAGTGAAAACAGGGCAGATAGCAATCAGCCCCAGCATTTT.

This clonotype was detected many times. V usage is TRBV24-1 and J usage is TRBJ2-1, with 9 bases fitting TRBD2. This CDR3 has 16 amino acids. Trimming cost V 3 bases and J 8 bases; bases outside gene matches: 10. Germline V gene lookup returns CDR1 KGHDR and CDR2 SFDVKD. This CDR3 reads CATSDMGSGSGYEQFF. CDR3 sequence (DNA): TGTGCCACCAGTGATATGGGTAGCGGGAGTGGGTATGAGCAGTTCTTC.

This clonotype was seen repeatedly, ten times or more. The chain joins TRBV7-9 to TRBJ2-2; D perhaps matches TRBD2 (6 bases). Germline V gene lookup returns CDR1 SEHNR and CDR2 FQNEAQ (reference sequence). The CDR3 covers 14 residues. Trimming shortened V by 7 bases and J by 3 bases, and 12 bases separated the two germline ends. Here the CDR3 reads CASNRGTYTGELFF. The CDR3 DNA reads as TGTGCCAGCAATCGGGGGACGTACACCGGGGAGCTGTTTTTT.

This clonotype was counted ten times or more. The V gene is TRBV4-1, the J gene TRBJ2-5; no clear D. V lost 1 base, J lost 5 bases, and 17 bases lay in between. CDR3 length: 16 amino acids. Germline V gene lookup returns CDR1 MGHRA and CDR2 YSYEKL. The CDR3 protein is CASSQVRSNLAETQYF. Here the CDR3 DNA reads TGCGCCAGCAGCCAAGTACGATCGAACTTGGCGGAGACCCAGTACTTC.

The chain employs TRBV29-1 and TRBJ2-2; 10 nucleotides line up with TRBD2. This CDR3 comprises 13 residues. The V gene's germline CDR1 is SQVTM and CDR2 ANQGSEA. V trimming: 7 bases; J trimming: 4 bases; junction bases outside the gene matches: 3. Here the CDR3 reads CSGSGRITGELFF. CDR3 in DNA: TGCAGCGGTAGCGGGAGGATCACCGGGGAGCTGTTTTTT.

This rearrangement joins TRBV20-1 to TRBJ2-5; 7 nucleotides line up with TRBD1. The CDR3 consists of 13 residues. Per germline, CDR1 DFQATT and CDR2 SNEGSKA (reference sequence). V shed 1 base and J 3 bases; nucleotides not matched to a gene: 2. The CDR3 DNA sequence: TGCAGTGCTAGAGGGCAGGGGGAAGAGACCCAGTACTTC. This codes for CSARGQGEETQYF.

Ten or more counts support this clonotype. J is TRBJ2-3 and V is TRBV5-1, with a tentative D call TRBD1 (6 bases). There are 15 residues in the CDR3. Trimming cost V 3 bases and J 7 bases, with 18 bases left between them. Germline V gives CDR1 SGHRS, CDR2 YFSETQ. The DNA for the CDR3 is TGCGCCAGCAGCTCTCCCTTTGGGACAACCAATACGCAGTATTTT. Translation gives CASSSPFGTTNTQYF. Looking up the rest from reference TRBV5-1 and TRBJ2-3 gives the full variable domain: KAGVTQTPRYLIKTRGQQVTLSCSPISGHRSVSWYQQTPGQGLQFLFEYFSETQRNKGNFPGRFSGRQFSNSRSEMNVSTLELGDSALYLCASSSPFGTTNTQYFGPGTRLTVL.

Worth noting for this clonotype: Relative to the germline gene, one junction end is altered; a read error may explain this. The V and J genes are TRBV7-2 and TRBJ2-1, with D perhaps assigned TRBD1 or TRBD2 (5 bases each). The V gene's germline CDR1 is SGHTA and CDR2 FQGNSA. CDR3 size: 14 residues. CDR3 nucleotides: TGTGCCAGCAGCACCGCGGCTGGGGCGGGTCTTTCAGTCTTC. Translating gives CASSTAAGAGLSVF.

Ten or more counts support this clonotype. The chain uses TRBV20-1 and TRBJ2-3, with a tentative D call TRBD2 (6 bases). In germline, CDR1 is DFQATT, CDR2 SNEGSKA (reference sequence). The length of the CDR3 is 15 residues. The V and J ends lost 6 bases and 3 bases respectively, with 19 bases between them. The CDR3 DNA is TGCAGTGCGAGCCCTAGCACGGGAGTGACAGATACGCAGTATTTT. Encoded protein: CSASPSTGVTDTQYF.

The chain carries TRBV18 and TRBJ2-1; D uncertain. Germline loops: CDR1 KGHSH, CDR2 LQKENI. V was pared by 0 bases and J by 13 bases, with 13 bases between. This CDR3 region has 13 residues. CDR3: CASSPPNSDGQFF. CDR3 nucleotide sequence: TGTGCCAGCTCACCACCTAACTCGGACGGACAGTTCTTC.

This clonotype was recorded at least ten times. The rearrangement links TRBV15 to TRBJ1-2; 8 positions match TRBD1. Germline-derived CDR1 and CDR2 are LNHNV and YYDKDF (reference sequence). Unmatched junction bases numbered 5, after V lost 3 bases and J lost 8 bases. The CDR3 spans 13 residues. The CDR3 here is CATSRARDRGYTF. CDR3 coding DNA: TGTGCCACCAGCAGGGCAAGGGACAGGGGCTACACCTTC.

There are many counts of this clonotype. The chain joins TRBV19 to TRBJ2-2, with unresolved D. Germline loops: CDR1 LNHDA, CDR2 SQIVND (reference sequence). Trimming removed 9 bases at V and 6 bases at J, with 8 bases between. This CDR3 contains 11 residues. This CDR3 is CASRGPGELFF. CDR3 coding DNA: TGTGCCAGCCGTGGGCCCGGGGAGCTGTTTTTT.

In this sample, this clonotype turned up many times. The CDR3 DNA reads as TGTGCCAGCAGTTTTAGAAAACTAGCGGGAGGTGATAATGAGCAGTTCTTC. This translates into CASSFRKLAGGDNEQFF. This chain connects TRBV12-3 or TRBV12-4 to TRBJ2-1, with 12 nucleotides matching TRBD2. This CDR3 spans 17 amino acids. J gave up 7 bases and V 3 bases, and 10 bases lay outside the gene matches.

There are many counts of this clonotype. This chain connects TRBV5-1 to TRBJ2-3; 9 bases are shared with TRBD1. The CDR3 runs 16 residues. Trimming at V came to 3 bases and at J to 3 bases, leaving 8 bases not matched to a gene. CDR1 SGHRS and CDR2 YFSETQ come from the germline V gene. The CDR3 here is CASSSGTGSGTDTQYF. The CDR3 DNA is TGCGCCAGCAGCTCAGGGACAGGGAGTGGGACAGATACGCAGTATTTT.

This clonotype was seen many times. V gene TRBV6-5 combines with J gene TRBJ1-1; D ambiguous. CDR1 MNHEY and CDR2 SVGAGI come from the germline V gene. This CDR3 has 12 residues. Trimming left V 5 bases short and J 1 base short, with 5 bases between. CDR3 residues: CASSTQNTEAFF. CDR3 nucleotides: TGTGCCAGCAGTACGCAGAACACTGAAGCTTTCTTT.

Ten or more counts support this clonotype. The chain employs TRBV6-6 and TRBJ1-2; TRBD1 is a possible D gene (6 bases). V gave up 5 bases and J gave up 6 bases, with 16 bases separating them. This CDR3 contains 14 residues. CDR1 and CDR2 from the germline V gene are MNHNY and SVGAGI (reference sequence). The CDR3 DNA sequence: TGTGCCAGCAGTCTCAGGGGCGACGCGAATGGCTACACCTTC. Protein product: CASSLRGDANGYTF.

This clonotype was seen repeatedly, ten times or more. The chain carries TRBV5-1 and TRBJ2-5, with a tentative D call TRBD2 (5 bases). Trimming stripped 6 bases from V and 4 bases from J, with 22 bases between. The V gene's germline CDR1 is SGHRS and CDR2 YFSETQ. CDR3 length equals 16 residues. The CDR3 DNA is TGCGCCAGCACGTCCGGGGTCCGGGCCTACGGAGAGACCCAGTACTTC. It codes for CASTSGVRAYGETQYF.

The sample holds many counts of this clonotype. The chain employs TRBV20-1 and TRBJ1-2, with TRBD1 as a possible D gene (5 bases). Germline lookup yields CDR1 DFQATT and CDR2 SNEGSKA (reference sequence). This CDR3 comprises 15 residues. V was trimmed by 6 bases and J by 7 bases, leaving 24 bases between them. In nucleotides, the CDR3 is TGCAGTGCCGTCTACGGCAGGGTCAGAGAGGGTGGCTACACCTTC. The encoded protein is CSAVYGRVREGGYTF.

As to this clonotype: A much larger clone is a single base away; this may be a read error. The chain is built from TRBV12-3 or TRBV12-4 and TRBJ2-3, with 10 positions matching TRBD2. This CDR3 is built from 18 residues. The CDR3 sequence: CAISLARSSGGPEDTQYF. The CDR3 coding sequence is TGTGCCATCAGTTTAGCGCGGTCTAGCGGGGGCCCAGAAGATACGCAGTATTTT.

In this sample, this clonotype turned up many times. The chain combines TRBV24-1 with TRBJ2-6; tentative D call: TRBD1 (5 bases). The CDR3 loop spans 15 amino acids. CDR1 is KGHDR and CDR2 is SFDVKD in the germline V gene. Trimming left V 3 bases short and J 2 bases short, with 7 bases between. As DNA, the CDR3 is TGTGCCACCAGTGATCCAGGGCCTGGGGCCAACGTCCTGACTTTC. Translating gives CATSDPGPGANVLTF.

The chain joins TRBV30 to TRBJ1-2; D unresolved. Germline assignment: CDR1 GTSNPN and CDR2 SVGIG (reference sequence). Deletions cut 0 bases from V and 2 bases from J, with 13 bases between. This CDR3 is built from 15 residues. CDR3 in DNA: TGTGCCTGGAGTGTACCTAGGGTGCCCAACTATGGCTACACCTTC. It translates to CAWSVPRVPNYGYTF.

This clonotype was recorded many times. The chain links TRBV10-3 to TRBJ2-1; the D gene is possibly TRBD1 (5 bases). The germline CDR1 and CDR2 sequences are ENHRY and SYGVKD. With 4 bases removed from V and 1 base from J, the gap between germline ends came to 23 bases. The CDR3 sequence is 19 residues long. This chain's CDR3 is CAISAGLRVGLSSYNEQFF. The CDR3 nucleotides are TGTGCCATCAGTGCGGGCCTCAGGGTTGGGCTCAGTTCCTACAATGAGCAGTTCTTC.

This clonotype was observed once. The CDR3 DNA sequence: TGCGCCAGCAGCTCCCCTCAGCGGGGGGGCCAAGATACGCAGTATTTT. Translated: CASSSPQRGGQDTQYF. The chain is built from TRBV10-1 and TRBJ2-3, with 10 bases fitting TRBD2. Germline V lookup: CDR1 WNHNN, CDR2 SYGVQD (reference sequence). The CDR3 is made up of 16 amino acids. V was pared by 6 bases and J by 5 bases, with 11 bases of the junction left unmatched.

This clonotype was seen many times. The gene calls are TRBV7-2 and TRBJ2-1, with D perhaps TRBD2 (6 bases). V lost 1 base to trimming and J lost 6 bases, with 13 bases between them. This CDR3 comprises 15 residues. Germline CDR1 and CDR2: SGHTA and FQGNSA. CDR3 amino acids: CASSLGSGLPNEQFF. The DNA for the CDR3 is TGTGCCAGCAGCTTAGGGTCCGGACTACCCAATGAGCAGTTCTTC.

The chain is built from TRBV20-1 and TRBJ2-7; D is perhaps TRBD1 (6 bases). Germline CDR1 DFQATT, CDR2 SNEGSKA (reference sequence). CDR3 length: 13 amino acids. The CDR3 spells CIWGRGPGYEQYF. CDR3 DNA: TGCATCTGGGGCAGGGGTCCTGGCTACGAGCAGTACTTC.

This clonotype was counted many times. This chain joins TRBV11-2 and TRBJ1-6, with D tentatively TRBD1 (5 bases). Looked up from germline, CDR1 is SGHAT and CDR2 is FQNNGV. V shed 0 bases and J shed 3 bases, with 9 bases lying between them. The CDR3 length is 16 residues. CDR3 region: CASSLETANYNSPLHF. DNA of the CDR3: TGTGCCAGCAGCTTAGAGACAGCGAACTATAATTCACCCCTCCACTTT.